Listed below are T cell receptor beta chains from one sample, sequenced in a study of T cell changes during pregnancy in multiple sclerosis. Profiling relied on immunoSEQ multiplex PCR, and the TCRdb table lists in-frame clones only, not all of them. The profile covers 80,000 to 130,000 clones, with 90% to 95% appearing a single time and about 1% taken by the ten largest. Material: peripheral blood, obtained before pregnancy. The origin of the receptors is a female donor with multiple sclerosis, enrolled in a pregnancy study. Each CDR3 is given with its conserved first and last residue. Fields, in order: V gene, J gene, clone size, D gene, CDR3 protein, CDR3 DNA. A D gene is named only where the DNA matches it firmly. Some rows have no size entry. The others give once, few or many, or a class for an expanded clone.

TRBV5-1	TRBJ1-1	-	TRBD1	CASSAGGEGRAFF	TGCGCCAGCAGTGCAGGGGGCGAGGGTAGAGCTTTCTTT
TRBV4-1	TRBJ2-7	once	TRBD1	CASSQSRQGAVEQYF	TGCGCCAGCAGCCAATCTCGGCAGGGGGCAGTCGAGCAGTACTTC
TRBV5-1	TRBJ2-7	-	TRBD2	CASSWGVAGDYEQYF	TGCGCCAGCAGCTGGGGGGTCGCGGGAGACTACGAGCAGTACTTC
TRBV18	TRBJ1-5	-	-	CASSPQEGQPQHF	TGTGCCAGCTCACCACAGGAGGGACAGCCCCAGCATTTT
TRBV19	TRBJ2-7	-	-	CASSLDFSYEQYF	TGTGCCAGTAGTCTGGACTTTTCCTACGAGCAGTACTTC
TRBV7-9	TRBJ1-1	-	TRBD1	CASSGGTGAVAGTEAFF	TGTGCCAGCAGCGGGGGGACAGGTGCCGTAGCAGGCACTGAAGCTTTCTTT
TRBV5-1	TRBJ2-7	-	TRBD1	CASSLGQGIYEQYF	TGCGCCAGCAGCTTAGGACAGGGAATCTACGAGCAGTACTTC
TRBV28	TRBJ2-2	-	TRBD2	CASSYPGGNGELFF	TGTGCCAGCAGTTACCCCGGGGGGAACGGGGAGCTGTTTTTT
TRBV7-9	TRBJ1-1	-	-	CASSLEDSTEAFF	TGTGCCAGCAGCTTAGAGGACAGCACTGAAGCTTTCTTT
TRBV5-1	TRBJ2-1	-	-	CASSPRLAGVGENEQFF	TGCGCCAGCAGCCCACGACTAGCAGGGGTGGGGGAAAATGAGCAGTTCTTC
TRBV27	TRBJ1-2	few	TRBD1	CASSPGTGGLGGYTF	TGTGCCAGCAGTCCCGGGACAGGGGGCCTAGGTGGCTACACCTTC
TRBV4-1	TRBJ1-2	-	-	CASSQFMGVYGYTF	TGCGCCAGCAGCCAATTCATGGGAGTCTATGGCTACACCTTC
TRBV7-9	TRBJ1-2	-	TRBD1	CASSLGFRQGDGYTF	TGTGCCAGCAGCTTAGGATTCCGACAGGGGGATGGCTACACCTTC